This T cell receptor beta chain is from a study of shared clonotypes between healthy human individuals (dated by TCRdb to about 2020). Regarding the research as a whole: A couple of women and a few men aged 18 to 49 years were included in the cohort. To increase sequencing depth and limit assay-specific biases, TCR repertoire library preparation and sequencing were carried out by different laboratories using diverse techniques. Leukapheresis yielded between about 0.9 and 10 billion PBMCs per donor. Blood TCR repertoires of 5 or 6 healthy adults were deeply sequenced to estimate repertoire size and the extent of clonotype sharing between individuals. For each donor, CD4 naive and CD4 memory were each run on three plates, CD8 naive on two plates, and CD8 memory on one plate.

Healthy HIV-negative adults with no recently reported acute infections or vaccinations were included as donors. Only Caucasian adults living in Nashville, Tennessee, USA were represented among the donors. CD8 memory samples combined magnetically selected CD45RO+ cells with CCR7-negative CD45RA+ effector memory (TemRA) cells. Blood was obtained by leukapheresis, after which PBMCs were separated by Ficoll-Histopaque density gradient centrifugation and cryopreserved in liquid nitrogen vapor phase. Analytical flow cytometry was used to check the purity and quantity of every magnetically sorted T cell population. Each sorted fraction had its genomic DNA isolated and then quantified by UV absorbance on a Nanodrop 2000c. On the study overall, not on this receptor specifically: Pairwise subsampling led to the expectation that sequencing depth would affect the degree of clonotype sharing among donors. Sampling was restricted to blood, and TCR repertoires in tissue are likely to differ from TCR repertoires in blood. When a handful of donors were compared, the shared fraction of clonotypes was 5% to 6.5% for naive CD4, 3.5% to 4% for naive CD8, more than 2% for memory CD4, and approximately 0.4% for memory CD8. Rarefaction of sorted-subset datasets indicated incomplete sequencing despite the large sequencing depth. Because the study included a small number of donors, the genetic and exposure-history diversity represented was limited. Naive subsets generally had larger estimated clonotype richness than memory subsets. Compared with non-shared clonotypes, clonotypes shared by all four sorted-subset donors had higher generation probabilities.

This clone was found a few times. Which antigen it targets is not known. No base-level quality is on record; no much larger clone is a single base apart. Using the deep immunoSEQ assay, TCR CDR3 regions were amplified from genomic DNA by multiplex PCR. Extracted genomic DNA from each cell subset was spread evenly across all wells of several immunoSEQ 96-well plates, with each plate serving as a replicate. For sorted subsets, each replicate PCR was loaded with 200 ng genomic DNA, equivalent to 32,000 or so T cell genomes. Purified libraries were measured with a Qubit 3.0 fluorometer, size-checked on a Bioanalyzer 2100, and measured again with the KAPA Library Quantification kit. Each immunoSEQ 96-well plate was sequenced on its own single-read 150-cycle Illumina NextSeq 550 flow cell. As for the original processing: The immunoSEQ output contained only junctional sequences without quality scores, so filtering could not match that applied to full-length reads. To assign V/J genes and CDR3, sequences were annotated against IMGT germline references using PyIR, a Python wrapper for IgBLAST v1.9. Reads with weak V/J assignments (E-value above 1e-6), missing CDR3, stop codons, out-of-frame junctions, or ambiguous translated residues were removed. V3J clonotypes were defined by identical inferred V gene, J gene, and CDR3 amino acid sequence. The percentage overlap between two repertoires was calculated by dividing the number of shared unique clonotypes by the size of the smaller repertoire. RTK rarefaction, the Chao1 estimator, and Recon v2.1 estimates of unobserved clonotypes were used to assess repertoire richness. OLGA was used to compute generation probabilities for all TCRbeta clonotypes that the gDNA method yielded from a handful of donors. TCRdb provides this immuneACCESS table in a form limited to in-frame rearrangements. Some clones are lacking; in checked studies, under half of them reflect an unresolved V gene, and why the rest are absent is not known. The V and J calls and clone size were taken over from that table, and D and trimming were inferred from the DNA. The sample has tens of thousands of clones on record, 60% to 80% of them singletons. Of the sample, over 50% falls within the top ten clones.

This clonotype was sampled from a man in his thirties or forties in good health. The sample was memory CD8+ T cells sorted from blood. Read against the paper, the sample's cell subset or site label means: CD45RO+ cells pooled with CCR7-negative TemRA cells.

The CDR3 region reads CASSTYSGSSYEQYF. The DNA reads as follows: TGTGCCAGTAGCACCTATAGCGGGAGCTCCTACGAGCAGTACTTC. Here the chain combines TRBV19 and TRBJ2-7, and 9 junctional nucleotides match TRBD2. Relative to germline, V is missing 6 bases and J is missing 0 bases, with 6 bases of the junction outside any gene match. From cysteine to phenylalanine, the CDR3 is 15 amino acids long. CDR3 DNA only is kept here, 45 bases in frame from base 1. CDR1 LNHDA and CDR2 SQIVND are derived from the germline V gene (reference sequence).